These 10 T cell receptor beta chains were all obtained from the same sample, sequenced in a study of blood T cell repertoires in COVID-19. The repertoire was sequenced with immunoSEQ multiplex PCR; TCRdb's copy has only in-frame clones and lacks some. The sample includes fewer than 60,000 clones, around 84% seen only once; the top ten take 10% to 15%. Sequenced material: peripheral blood. Receptors originate from a woman of 80 years or more with acute or convalescent COVID-19.

V gene TRBV7-2 combines with J gene TRBJ1-2; a weak D match, TRBD1 (6 bases). V lost 0 bases to trimming and J lost 7 bases, with 15 bases between them. Germline CDR1 is SGHTA and CDR2 is FQGNSA. This CDR3 has 15 amino acids. The CDR3 nucleotides are TGTGCCAGCAGCTTAGCCCCGCGGGGGGCGCTTGGCTACACCTTC. It translates to CASSLAPRGALGYTF.

The chain has TRBV6-5 and TRBJ1-1; D gene unclear. The CDR3 contains 12 residues. Looked up from germline, CDR1 is MNHEY and CDR2 is SVGAGI. V was clipped by 7 bases and J by 9 bases, with 15 bases between them. CDR3 sequence reads: CASTGWRSQAFF. CDR3 bases: TGTGCCAGCACCGGGTGGCGCAGCCAAGCTTTCTTT.

The CDR3 DNA follows: TGCAGTGCTAACAAGGGGAACGAGCAGTACTTC. It codes for CSANKGNEQYF. J is TRBJ2-7 and V is TRBV20-1, with D possibly TRBD1 on 5 matching bases. This CDR3 contains 11 residues. V dropped 4 bases and J dropped 5 bases, with 9 bases sitting between them. Germline V gives CDR1 DFQATT, CDR2 SNEGSKA (reference sequence).

The chain joins TRBV5-1 to TRBJ2-7, with D possibly being TRBD2 (6 bases). The length of the CDR3 is 14 residues. The germline CDR1 and CDR2 sequences are SGHRS and YFSETQ. V was shortened by 4 bases and J by 3 bases, with 14 bases between the two germline ends. CDR3 region: CASSPQGGDYEQYF. The CDR3 DNA follows: TGCGCCAGCAGCCCCCAGGGAGGCGACTACGAGCAGTACTTC.

V and J are TRBV5-1 and TRBJ2-2; D ambiguous. This CDR3 is built from 14 residues. Germline loops: CDR1 SGHRS, CDR2 YFSETQ. Between the trimmed V and J ends, which lost 0 bases and 4 bases, there was a span of 7 bases. CDR3 amino acids: CASSLGQITGELFF. CDR3 coding DNA: TGCGCCAGCAGCTTGGGTCAGATCACCGGGGAGCTGTTTTTT.

The gene calls are TRBV2 and TRBJ2-7; a weak D match, TRBD2 (5 bases). This CDR3 has 14 amino acids. V was clipped by 10 bases and J by 5 bases, with 21 bases between them. Germline CDR1 SNHLY, CDR2 FYNNEI. The CDR3 sequence: CATEDGGYENEQYF. In DNA form, the CDR3 reads TGTGCCACCGAGGACGGAGGATATGAGAACGAGCAGTACTTC.

The chain combines TRBV20-1 with TRBJ2-1; D gene uncertain. The length of the CDR3 is 11 residues. The germline V and J ends were trimmed by 8 bases and 5 bases, with 10 bases remaining between them. CDR1 is DFQATT, CDR2 SNEGSKA, per germline (reference sequence). CDR3: CSPHLHNEQFF. In nucleotides, the CDR3 is TGCAGTCCCCACTTGCACAATGAGCAGTTCTTC.

This clone came up a few times. The chain couples TRBV11-3 to TRBJ2-7, with 8 bases matching TRBD2. This CDR3 has 15 amino acids. The ends lost 3 bases at V and 1 base at J; junction bases unmatched: 5. Germline CDR1 reads SGHNT; CDR2 reads YENEEA. CDR3 bases: TGTGCCAGCAGCTTTTCCGCGGGGGGTTCCTACGAGCAGTACTTC. Translation: CASSFSAGGSYEQYF.

The rearrangement uses TRBV10-3 and TRBJ2-3; 8 bases agree with TRBD2. Germline V gene sequence: CDR1 ENHRY, CDR2 SYGVKD. The trim removed 6 bases at V and 9 bases at J, leaving 8 bases unmatched. CDR3 length: 13 residues. The CDR3 region has the DNA TGTGCCATCAGGGGACTAGTGGGAGGAACGCAGTATTTT. Its protein is CAIRGLVGGTQYF.

The chain uses TRBV11-3 and TRBJ2-7; D perhaps matches TRBD2 (6 bases). Deletions cut 5 bases from V and 2 bases from J, with 16 bases between. This CDR3 contains 15 residues. Germline V gene lookup returns CDR1 SGHNT and CDR2 YENEEA. The chain's CDR3 is CASSPTGTPTYEQYF. The CDR3 coding sequence is TGTGCCAGCAGCCCGACCGGGACTCCCACCTACGAGCAGTACTTC.